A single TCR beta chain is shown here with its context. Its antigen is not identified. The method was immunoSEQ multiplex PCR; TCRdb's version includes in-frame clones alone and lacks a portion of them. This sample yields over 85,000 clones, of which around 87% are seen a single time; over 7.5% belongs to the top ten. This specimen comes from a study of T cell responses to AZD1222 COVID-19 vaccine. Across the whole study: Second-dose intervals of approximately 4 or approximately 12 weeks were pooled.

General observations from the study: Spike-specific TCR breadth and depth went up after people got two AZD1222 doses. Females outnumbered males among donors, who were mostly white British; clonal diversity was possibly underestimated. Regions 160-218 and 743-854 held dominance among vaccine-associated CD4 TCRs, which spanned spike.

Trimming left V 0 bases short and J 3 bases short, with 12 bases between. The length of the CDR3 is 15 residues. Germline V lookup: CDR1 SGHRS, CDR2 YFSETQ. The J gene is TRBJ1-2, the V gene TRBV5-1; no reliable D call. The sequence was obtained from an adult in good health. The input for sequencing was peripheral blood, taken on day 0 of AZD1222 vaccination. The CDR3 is CASSLDRPTDYGYTF. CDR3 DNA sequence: TGCGCCAGCAGCTTGGACAGACCCACTGACTATGGCTACACCTTC.